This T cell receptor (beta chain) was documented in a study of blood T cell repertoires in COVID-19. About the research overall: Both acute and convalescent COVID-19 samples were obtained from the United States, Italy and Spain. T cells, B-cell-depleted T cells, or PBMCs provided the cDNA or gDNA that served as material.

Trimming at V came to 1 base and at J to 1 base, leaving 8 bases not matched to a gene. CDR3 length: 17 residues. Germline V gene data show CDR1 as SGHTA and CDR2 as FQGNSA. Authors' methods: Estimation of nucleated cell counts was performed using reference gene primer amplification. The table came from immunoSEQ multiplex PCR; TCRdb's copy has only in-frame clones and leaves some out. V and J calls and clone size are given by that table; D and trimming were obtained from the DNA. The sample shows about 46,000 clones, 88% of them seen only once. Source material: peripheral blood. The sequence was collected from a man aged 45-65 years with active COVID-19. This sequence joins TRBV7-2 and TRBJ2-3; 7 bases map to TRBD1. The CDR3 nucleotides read TGTGCCAGCAGCTTAGGAACCGTTAGGGGGCGCACAGATACGCAGTATTTT. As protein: CASSLGTVRGRTDTQYF.